These 16 T cell receptor beta chains originate from one sample sequenced in a study of blood T cells in healthy people across ages. A second PCR of 7 to 11 cycles used a sample-barcoded 5' primer and a J-beta primer mix. Via MiXCR, TCRdb re-called the 5' RACE reads, giving one row per CDR3 protein. The repertoire holds some 1.5 million distinct CDR3 sequences, with roughly 28% as singletons. The sequenced sample was blood. All receptors come from a young woman in good health.

This clonotype was seen ten or more times. The rearrangement links TRBV6-6 to TRBJ2-7; D is ambiguous. The CDR3 is 15 amino acids. Trimming removed 6 bases from V and 2 bases from J, with 17 bases in between. Germline V gene lookup returns CDR1 MNHNY and CDR2 SVGAGI (reference sequence). This CDR3 reads CASSPRLVGAYEQYF. The DNA of the CDR3 is TGTGCCAGCAGCCCAAGGCTCGTTGGGGCCTACGAGCAGTACTTC.

In this sample, this clonotype turned up a few times. The chain uses TRBV24-1 and TRBJ2-3; D may be TRBD1 or TRBD2 (5 bases each). The CDR3 totals 13 residues. CDR1 is KGHDR, CDR2 SFDVKD, per germline. Trimming took off 9 bases at V and 0 bases at J, with 9 bases between the two ends. The CDR3: CATSGRSTDTQYF. CDR3 DNA sequence: TGTGCCACCTCGGGACGGAGCACAGATACGCAGTATTTT.

The rearrangement joins TRBV24-1 to TRBJ2-5; tentatively, D is TRBD2 (6 bases). Between the trimmed V and J ends, which lost 2 bases and 4 bases, there was a span of 13 bases. The germline gives CDR1 KGHDR, CDR2 SFDVKD. The CDR3 consists of 15 residues. CDR3 amino acids: CATSDSSTSLETQYF. The CDR3 DNA follows: TGTGCCACCAGTGATTCCTCGACTAGTTTAGAGACCCAGTACTTC.

The J gene is TRBJ2-3, the V gene TRBV12-3 or TRBV12-4; D might be TRBD2 (5 bases). There are 14 residues in the CDR3. Trimming pared 8 bases from V and 4 bases from J, leaving 16 bases between. The CDR3 is CASQMSVRADTQYF. CDR3 DNA sequence: TGTGCCAGCCAAATGAGCGTGAGGGCAGATACGCAGTATTTT.

This clonotype was counted a few times. The chain carries TRBV6-5 and TRBJ2-4, with D tentatively TRBD2 (6 bases). The J call may be incorrect, as the DNA end agrees better with TRBJ2-7. The length of the CDR3 is 14 residues. The germline V gene encodes CDR1 MNHEY and CDR2 SVGAGI. The CDR3 sequence is CASSSLLAVHEQYF. The CDR3 DNA sequence: TGTGCCAGCAGTTCCTTATTAGCGGTCCACGAGCAGTACTTC.

The chain carries TRBV3-1 and TRBJ2-5; 9 bases line up with TRBD2. Per germline, CDR1 LGHDT and CDR2 YNNKEL (reference sequence). The CDR3 is 14 amino acids. V lost 6 bases to trimming and J lost 2 bases; unmatched junction nucleotides: 4. Here the CDR3 reads CASRGTSRQETQYF. Here the CDR3 DNA reads TGTGCCAGCAGGGGGACTAGCAGACAAGAGACCCAGTACTTC.

This clonotype has more than one count but fewer than ten. The chain carries TRBV7-2 and TRBJ1-6; D is uncertain. Per germline, CDR1 SGHTA and CDR2 FQGNSA. Trimming shortened V by 1 base and J by 9 bases, and 13 bases separated the two germline ends. This CDR3 comprises 15 residues. The CDR3 DNA follows: TGTGCCAGCAGCTTAGGATTGGGTTTAGGTTCACCCCTCCACTTT. Its protein product is CASSLGLGLGSPLHF.

This chain uses TRBV6-1 with TRBJ2-3; 10 nucleotides align to TRBD2. This CDR3 region has 17 residues. With V trimmed by 1 base and J by 2 bases, 6 bases remained unmatched. Germline V gene sequence: CDR1 MNHNS, CDR2 SASEGT. The CDR3: CASSEVLAGATTDTQYF. The CDR3 coding sequence is TGTGCCAGCAGTGAAGTCCTAGCGGGGGCTACCACAGATACGCAGTATTTT.

On this clonotype itself: It differs at one base from a far larger clone, so likely a read error. J is TRBJ2-7 and V is TRBV15; 9 nucleotides align to TRBD1. The CDR3 runs 13 residues. In germline, CDR1 is LNHNV, CDR2 YYDKDF (reference sequence). The CDR3 here is CTTSRDRAYEQYF. CDR3 DNA: TGTACCACCAGCAGGGACAGGGCCTACGAGCAGTACTTC.

This CDR3 reads CASSRGILNQPQHF. Written as DNA, the CDR3 is TGTGCCAGCAGCCGGGGTATCCTCAATCAGCCCCAGCATTTT. The chain recombines TRBV6-1 with TRBJ1-5, with unresolved D. This CDR3 is built from 14 residues. Germline lookup yields CDR1 MNHNS and CDR2 SASEGT. Trimming stripped 6 bases from V and 3 bases from J, with 12 bases between.

This clonotype was detected only a few times. The genes are TRBV10-3 and TRBJ2-1, with TRBD2 as a possible D gene (6 bases). CDR1 is ENHRY, CDR2 SYGVKD, per germline. The V gene lost 7 bases and the J gene lost 6 bases, with 10 bases spanning the gap. This CDR3 is 12 amino acids long. The CDR3 protein is CAIMARGNEQFF. In DNA form, the CDR3 reads TGTGCCATCATGGCGCGGGGCAATGAGCAGTTCTTC.

This sequence joins TRBV9 and TRBJ2-5, with a tentative D call TRBD2 (5 bases). Germline assignment: CDR1 SGDLS and CDR2 YYNGEE. The length of the CDR3 is 15 residues. Trimming cost V 2 bases and J 5 bases, with 16 bases left between them. This CDR3 is CASSVRSGSGETQYF. DNA for the CDR3: TGTGCCAGCAGCGTTAGAAGCGGTTCCGGGGAGACCCAGTACTTC.

With regard to this clonotype: A much more abundant neighbour one base away suggests this may be a read error. The V call is TRBV6-5, the J call TRBJ1-2, with unresolved D. Germline CDR1 is MNHEY and CDR2 is SVGAGI. CDR3 length equals 15 residues. CDR3 nucleotides: TGTGCCAGTAAGACTGACGGAACCCACAACTATGACTACACCTTC. This encodes CASKTDGTHNYDYTF.

This clonotype was seen a handful of times. The chain has TRBV5-5 and TRBJ2-7, with D perhaps matching TRBD2 (6 bases). The germline CDR1 and CDR2 sequences are SGHKS and YYEKEE (reference sequence). The V end was cut by 4 bases, the J end by 7 bases, with 21 bases between. This CDR3 contains 15 residues. The CDR3 reads CASSLGDGPGREQYF. The CDR3 nucleotides are TGTGCCAGCAGCCTAGGGGACGGACCGGGGAGGGAGCAGTACTTC.

The chain joins TRBV29-1 to TRBJ2-3; the match to TRBD1 covers 7 bases. Germline trimming cut 6 bases from V and 2 bases from J; bases unmatched to any gene: 8. Germline assignment: CDR1 SQVTM and CDR2 ANQGSEA. The CDR3 length is 14 residues. CDR3 loop: CSVTRDRYTDTQYF. The CDR3 DNA is TGCAGCGTGACACGGGACAGATACACAGATACGCAGTATTTT.

This chain joins TRBV7-9 and TRBJ2-5; a weak D match, TRBD1 (6 bases). CDR3 size: 14 residues. The V gene lost 1 base and the J gene lost 7 bases, with 13 bases spanning the gap. Germline CDR1 SEHNR, CDR2 FQNEAQ (reference sequence). The DNA of the CDR3 is TGTGCCAGCAGCTTAGTTTCAGGGGTAGTGACCCAGTACTTC. Translation: CASSLVSGVVTQYF. Drawing the rest from reference TRBV7-9 and TRBJ2-5, the complete variable domain is DTGVSQNPRHKITKRGQNVTFRCDPISEHNRLYWYRQTLGQGPEFLTYFQNEAQLEKSRLLSDRFSAERPKGSFSTLEIQRTEQGDSAMYLCASSLVSGVVTQYFGPGTRLLVL.